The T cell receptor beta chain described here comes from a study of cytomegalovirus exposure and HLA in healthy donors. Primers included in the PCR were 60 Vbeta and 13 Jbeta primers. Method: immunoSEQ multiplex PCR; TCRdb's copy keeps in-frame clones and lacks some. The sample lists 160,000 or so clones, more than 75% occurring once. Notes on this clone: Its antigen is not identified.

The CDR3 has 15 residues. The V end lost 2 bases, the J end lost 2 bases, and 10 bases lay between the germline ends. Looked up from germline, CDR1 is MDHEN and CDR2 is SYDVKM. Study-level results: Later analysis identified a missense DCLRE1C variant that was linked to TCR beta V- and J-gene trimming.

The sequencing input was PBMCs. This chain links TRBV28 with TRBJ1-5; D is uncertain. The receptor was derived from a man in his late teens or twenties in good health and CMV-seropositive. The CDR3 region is CASSLTGRGNQPQHF. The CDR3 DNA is TGTGCCAGCAGTTTAACTGGGAGGGGCAATCAGCCCCAGCATTTT.